This T cell receptor (beta chain) appears in the sequencing data of a study of PD-1 blockade in classical Hodgkin lymphoma. Overall study context: The study gave patients nivolumab 3 mg/kg intravenously every 2 weeks. Whole-study findings and limits: Patients were excluded if nivolumab began under 1 year after ASCT (the autologous transplant). Baseline diversity was lower in partial responders and progressors than complete responders. Compared with baseline, CD4+ but not CD8+ TCR diversity had risen significantly by C4D1.

About this clone itself: The antigen is unknown.

The V gene's germline CDR1 is SGHDT and CDR2 YYEEEE. This CDR3 has 15 amino acids. V lost 0 bases to trimming and J lost 5 bases, with 12 bases between them. Only in-frame clones appear in the TCRdb table, and some are missing; sequencing was by immunoSEQ multiplex PCR. The sample shows thousands of clones, around 87% of them seen only once. All patients experienced relapse after autologous stem cell transplantation, and brentuximab vedotin exposure was variable. Thawed PBMCs were the source of CD4+ T cells, purified by magnetic negative selection. The sequence was collected from a human donor with classical Hodgkin lymphoma. The chain employs TRBV5-6 and TRBJ1-3; D is unclear. This material consisted of CD4+ T cells from blood, taken at baseline. As DNA, the CDR3 is TGTGCCAGCAGCTTGGCCAGCTGGGCTAGAAACACCATATATTTT. Translated: CASSLASWARNTIYF.